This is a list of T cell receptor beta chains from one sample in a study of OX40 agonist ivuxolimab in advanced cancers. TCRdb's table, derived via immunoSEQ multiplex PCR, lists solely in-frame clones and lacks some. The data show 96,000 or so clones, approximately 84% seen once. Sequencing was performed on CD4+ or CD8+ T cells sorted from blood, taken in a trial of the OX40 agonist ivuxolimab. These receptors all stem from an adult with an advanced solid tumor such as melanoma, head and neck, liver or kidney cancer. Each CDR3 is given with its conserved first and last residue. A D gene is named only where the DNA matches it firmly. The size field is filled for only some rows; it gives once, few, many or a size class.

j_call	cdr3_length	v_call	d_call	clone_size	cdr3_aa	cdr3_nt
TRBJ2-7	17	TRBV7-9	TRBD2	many	CASSLIHGGGSSYEQYF	TGTGCCAGCAGCTTAATCCACGGGGGGGGTTCCTCCTACGAGCAGTACTTC
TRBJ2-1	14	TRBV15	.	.	CATSHPGSYNEQFF	TGTGCCACCTCCCATCCGGGGTCCTACAATGAGCAGTTCTTC
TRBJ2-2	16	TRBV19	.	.	CASSIGGSYYTGELFF	TGTGCCAGTAGTATAGGAGGGAGCTATTACACCGGGGAGCTGTTTTTT
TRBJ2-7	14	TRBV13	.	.	CASSSRDWLGEQYF	TGTGCCAGCAGCTCCCGGGACTGGTTAGGGGAGCAGTACTTC
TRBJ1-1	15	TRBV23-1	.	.	CASSQSGTMNTEAFF	TGCGCCAGCAGTCAATCGGGCACCATGAACACTGAAGCTTTCTTT
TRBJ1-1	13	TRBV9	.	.	CASSGRPNTEAFF	TGTGCCAGCAGCGGACGGCCGAACACTGAAGCTTTCTTT
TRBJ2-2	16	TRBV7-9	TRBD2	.	CASSQSGGASTGELFF	TGTGCCAGCAGCCAGAGCGGGGGGGCGTCCACCGGGGAGCTGTTTTTT
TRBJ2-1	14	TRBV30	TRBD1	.	CASLPTGSYNEQFF	TGTGCCTCCCTCCCGACAGGGAGCTACAATGAGCAGTTCTTC
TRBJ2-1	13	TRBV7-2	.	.	CASSLGGDGSQFF	TGTGCCAGCAGCTTAGGAGGGGATGGTTCGCAGTTCTTC
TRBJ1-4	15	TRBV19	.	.	CASSIDLVWAEKLFF	TGTGCCAGTAGTATAGATCTGGTCTGGGCGGAAAAACTGTTTTTT
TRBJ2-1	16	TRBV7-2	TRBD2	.	CASSLDGTSGRNEQFF	TGTGCCAGCAGCCTAGATGGGACTAGCGGGCGGAATGAGCAGTTCTTC